The clone carrying this T cell receptor beta chain was seen only a few times. A multiplex PCR was run with 60 Vbeta primers and 13 Jbeta primers. Assay: immunoSEQ multiplex PCR; the TCRdb copy retains only in-frame clones and omits some. This table has 150,000 or so clones, approximately 73% appearing once. The entry originates in a study of cytomegalovirus exposure and HLA in healthy donors. From germline, CDR1 is SGHVS and CDR2 FQNEAQ. Trimming removed 7 bases from V and 7 bases from J, with 11 bases in between. The CDR3 is 13 amino acids. The TCR originated in a young man in good health and CMV-seropositive. The sample comprised PBMCs. The chain carries TRBV7-8 and TRBJ1-6; D is ambiguous. CDR3 amino acids: CASTLAMNSPLHF. The CDR3 nucleotides read TGTGCCAGCACCCTGGCCATGAATTCACCCCTCCACTTT.